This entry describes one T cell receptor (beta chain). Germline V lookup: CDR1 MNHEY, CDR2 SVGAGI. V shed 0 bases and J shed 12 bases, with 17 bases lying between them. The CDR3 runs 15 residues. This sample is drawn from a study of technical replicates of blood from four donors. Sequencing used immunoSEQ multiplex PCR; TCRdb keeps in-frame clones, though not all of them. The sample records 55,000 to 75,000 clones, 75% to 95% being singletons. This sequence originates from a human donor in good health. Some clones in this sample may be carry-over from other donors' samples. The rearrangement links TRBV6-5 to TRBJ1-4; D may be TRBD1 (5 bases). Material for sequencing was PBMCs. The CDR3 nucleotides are TGTGCCAGCAGTTACTCGAGGAAAGGGGTGATGGAACTGTTTTTT. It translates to CASSYSRKGVMELFF.